One sample yielded the 31 T cell receptor beta chains listed below, sequenced in a study of OX40 agonist ivuxolimab in advanced cancers. Sequencing used immunoSEQ multiplex PCR; TCRdb keeps in-frame clones, though not all of them. Of around 70,000 clones detected, 75% to 90% appear once; the ten largest clones hold roughly 10%. This specimen consisted of CD4+ or CD8+ T cells sorted from blood, obtained in a trial of the OX40 agonist ivuxolimab. Receptor source: an adult with an advanced solid tumor such as melanoma, head and neck, liver or kidney cancer.

The table lists this clone with a count of one. The genes are TRBV9 and TRBJ2-1; D not resolved. The CDR3 is made up of 15 amino acids. Per germline, CDR1 SGDLS and CDR2 YYNGEE. V was pared by 3 bases and J by 8 bases, with 18 bases between. The CDR3 sequence is CASSARNGFDDEQFF. CDR3 DNA sequence: TGTGCCAGCAGCGCTCGCAACGGTTTTGACGATGAGCAGTTCTTC.

Worth noting for this clone: Compared with germline, one end of the junction differs, possibly owing to a read error. The genes are TRBV25-1 and TRBJ1-1; D remains unclear. CDR3 size: 12 residues. The V gene's germline CDR1 is MGHDK and CDR2 SYGVNS. CDR3 loop: CASREEGTEAFF. CDR3 sequence (DNA): TGTGCCAGCCGTGAAGAAGGGACTGAAGCTTTCTTT.

This clone occurred a few times. The rearrangement links TRBV5-1 to TRBJ1-6; TRBD1 matches 10 bases. The length of the CDR3 is 15 residues. In germline, CDR1 is SGHRS, CDR2 YFSETQ. The V gene end was trimmed by 4 bases and the J gene end by 10 bases; junction bases not matched to a gene: 8. The CDR3 loop is CASSPRQGAGSPLHF. In nucleotides, the CDR3 is TGCGCCAGCAGCCCGAGACAGGGGGCAGGATCACCCCTCCACTTT.

The rearrangement joins TRBV10-3 to TRBJ2-1, with a tentative D call TRBD2 (5 bases). The CDR3 spans 13 residues. The germline V and J ends were trimmed by 2 bases and 5 bases, with 7 bases remaining between them. CDR1 and CDR2 from the germline V gene are ENHRY and SYGVKD. The CDR3 spells CAISEGLNNEQFF. The CDR3, as DNA: TGTGCCATCAGTGAGGGACTGAACAATGAGCAGTTCTTC.

J is TRBJ2-7 and V is TRBV27; D may be TRBD2 (6 bases). V was clipped by 2 bases and J by 6 bases, with 11 bases between them. This CDR3 is built from 13 residues. Germline CDR1 and CDR2: MNHEY and SMNVEV (reference sequence). The CDR3 DNA reads as TGTGCCAGCAGTTTAATGGGGGGTGGCGAGCAGTACTTC. It yields the protein CASSLMGGGEQYF.

In this sample, this clone turned up once. One end of the junction does not line up with germline, which may come from a read error. This chain links TRBV7-9 with TRBJ2-7, with D perhaps TRBD1 or TRBD2 (6 bases each). Germline loops: CDR1 SEHNR, CDR2 FQNEAQ (reference sequence). The CDR3 is 17 residues long. The CDR3, as DNA: TGTGCCAGCAGCTTATATGGGGGGCAGGGCGGATCCTCCGAGCAGTACTTC. Translation gives CASSLYGGQGGSSEQYF.

V gene TRBV27 combines with J gene TRBJ1-5; 7 bases align to TRBD1. Germline CDR1 MNHEY, CDR2 SMNVEV (reference sequence). This CDR3 contains 14 residues. J gave up 7 bases and V 6 bases, and 9 bases lay outside the gene matches. CDR3 protein: CASSIQGSGQPQHF. CDR3 in DNA: TGTGCCAGCAGCATACAGGGGTCGGGGCAGCCCCAGCATTTT.

The genes are TRBV28 and TRBJ1-5, with 7 bases aligning to TRBD1. The CDR3 is 16 amino acids. The ends lost 8 bases at V and 11 bases at J; junction bases unmatched: 21. Germline CDR1 MDHEN, CDR2 SYDVKM. The CDR3 loop reads CASGSTGTDPVPAQHF. In DNA, the CDR3 is TGTGCCAGCGGGTCGACCGGGACAGACCCAGTTCCTGCCCAGCATTTT.

The rearrangement links TRBV6-6 to TRBJ1-2, with 9 positions matching TRBD1. Germline assignment: CDR1 MNHNY and CDR2 SVGAGI (reference sequence). V was clipped by 6 bases and J by 2 bases; unmatched bases: 4. The CDR3 extends over 14 amino acids. This CDR3 is CASRTGQGNYGYTF. DNA of the CDR3: TGTGCCAGCAGGACTGGACAGGGGAACTATGGCTACACCTTC.

This clone was counted a single time. The rearrangement links TRBV29-1 to TRBJ1-1; a weak D match, TRBD1 (6 bases). Germline CDR1 is SQVTM and CDR2 is ANQGSEA. This CDR3 is built from 14 residues. Between the trimmed V and J ends, which lost 8 bases and 1 base, there was a span of 17 bases. CDR3 protein: CSSRARGKNTEAFF. CDR3 DNA sequence: TGCAGCTCGAGGGCCAGGGGCAAGAACACTGAAGCTTTCTTT.

The V call is TRBV6-1, the J call TRBJ2-2; a weak D match, TRBD1 (5 bases). The CDR3 covers 14 residues. Trimming removed 3 bases from V and 3 bases from J, with 8 bases in between. CDR1 and CDR2 from the germline V gene are MNHNS and SASEGT. Here the CDR3 reads CASSDQGYTGELFF. CDR3 coding DNA: TGTGCCAGCAGTGACCAGGGTTACACCGGGGAGCTGTTTTTT.

This chain connects TRBV28 to TRBJ2-7; possible D gene TRBD1, 6 bases. The CDR3 loop spans 16 amino acids. The V gene's germline CDR1 is MDHEN and CDR2 SYDVKM. With 4 bases removed from V and 9 bases from J, the gap between germline ends came to 25 bases. The CDR3 spells CASSSNLPGQGRRQYF. In DNA form, the CDR3 reads TGTGCCAGCAGTTCCAACCTCCCGGGACAAGGCCGGAGGCAGTACTTC.

The rearrangement joins TRBV10-2 to TRBJ2-1; possibly TRBD2 for D (6 bases). Germline-derived CDR1 and CDR2 are WSHSY and SAAADI. Trimming pared 8 bases from V and 1 base from J, leaving 15 bases between. This CDR3 has 15 residues. The CDR3 reads CASGPSALSYNEQFF. DNA of the CDR3: TGCGCCAGCGGGCCTAGCGCCCTTTCCTACAATGAGCAGTTCTTC.

The gene calls are TRBV2 and TRBJ2-7; tentative D call: TRBD1 (5 bases). Germline CDR1 SNHLY, CDR2 FYNNEI. The CDR3 consists of 13 residues. The germline V and J ends were trimmed by 7 bases and 0 bases, with 10 bases remaining between them. For the CDR3, the DNA is TGTGCCAGCACTAGGACATTCTCCTACGAGCAGTACTTC. Translation: CASTRTFSYEQYF.

The chain links TRBV6-5 to TRBJ2-7; possible D gene TRBD2, 6 bases. Looked up from germline, CDR1 is MNHEY and CDR2 is SVGAGI. Trimming shortened V by 6 bases and J by 0 bases, and 12 bases separated the two germline ends. The CDR3 length is 14 residues. CDR3 protein: CASRAREDSYEQYF. The CDR3 DNA is TGTGCCAGCAGAGCGAGGGAGGACTCCTACGAGCAGTACTTC.

The chain couples TRBV5-1 to TRBJ1-2, with D perhaps matching TRBD1 (5 bases). The germline CDR1 and CDR2 sequences are SGHRS and YFSETQ. CDR3 length: 15 residues. Trimming shortened V by 2 bases and J by 1 base, and 12 bases separated the two germline ends. The CDR3 loop reads CASSFGGVSNYGYTF. The CDR3 DNA sequence: TGCGCCAGCAGCTTTGGGGGGGTTAGTAACTATGGCTACACCTTC.

The chain links TRBV4-1 to TRBJ1-2; unclear D gene. V dropped 1 base and J dropped 3 bases, with 12 bases sitting between them. Germline V gives CDR1 MGHRA, CDR2 YSYEKL. The CDR3 runs 15 residues. DNA for the CDR3: TGCGCCAGCAGCCAAGTTGTAAGCGGAGACTATGGCTACACCTTC. This codes for CASSQVVSGDYGYTF.

The rearrangement uses TRBV4-3 and TRBJ2-2, with D unclear. The V and J ends lost 5 bases and 0 bases respectively, with 4 bases between them. The CDR3 spans 13 residues. Germline CDR1 LGHNA, CDR2 YSLEER. The CDR3 loop reads CASSYTNTGELFF. CDR3 nucleotides: TGCGCCAGCAGCTATACGAACACCGGGGAGCTGTTTTTT.

V usage is TRBV7-9 and J usage is TRBJ1-1; TRBD1 might be the D (6 bases). With 1 base removed from V and 0 bases from J, the gap between germline ends came to 12 bases. Germline assignment: CDR1 SEHNR and CDR2 FQNEAQ (reference sequence). This CDR3 is 16 amino acids long. CDR3 sequence: CASSLERGGVNTEAFF. The CDR3 bases are TGTGCCAGCAGCTTAGAGAGAGGGGGAGTGAACACTGAAGCTTTCTTT.

The CDR3 protein is CASRGLYNSPLHF. The CDR3 bases are TGTGCCAGTCGCGGTCTATATAATTCACCCCTCCACTTT. The V gene is TRBV2, the J gene TRBJ1-6, with unresolved D. The CDR3 covers 13 residues. The V gene's germline CDR1 is SNHLY and CDR2 FYNNEI. Trimming removed 9 bases from V and 4 bases from J, with 10 bases in between.

In its sample, this clone was seen a few times. The chain employs TRBV7-2 and TRBJ1-4, with 7 bases lining up with TRBD1. The length of the CDR3 is 14 residues. The J segment lost 6 bases and the V segment lost 5 bases, leaving 6 bases of the junction unmatched. In germline, CDR1 is SGHTA, CDR2 FQGNSA. CDR3 in amino acids: CASSHQGGDEKLFF. DNA of the CDR3: TGTGCCAGCAGCCATCAGGGGGGGGATGAAAAACTGTTTTTT.

The rearrangement uses TRBV28 and TRBJ2-1, with TRBD1 matching 7 bases. This CDR3 has 13 residues. Trimming removed 5 bases from V and 2 bases from J; junction bases left unmatched: 0. Germline V lookup: CDR1 MDHEN, CDR2 SYDVKM. The CDR3 sequence: CASSTGAYNEQFF. The CDR3 bases are TGTGCCAGCAGTACAGGGGCCTACAATGAGCAGTTCTTC.

This chain links TRBV7-9 with TRBJ1-1, with 8 bases matching TRBD1. After removal of 4 bases from V and 7 bases from J, the junction contained 8 bases not matched to a gene. Germline V gives CDR1 SEHNR, CDR2 FQNEAQ (reference sequence). CDR3 length: 14 amino acids. The CDR3 DNA is TGTGCCAGCAGCTCCGACAGGGGAATTGGTGAAGCTTTCTTT. Amino acid sequence: CASSSDRGIGEAFF.

The V gene is TRBV2, the J gene TRBJ2-3, with 9 bases identical to TRBD2. CDR1 is SNHLY, CDR2 FYNNEI, per germline. CDR3 size: 14 residues. The J segment lost 2 bases and the V segment lost 9 bases, leaving 6 bases of the junction unmatched. CDR3 residues: CASRTSEYTDTQYF. In nucleotides, the CDR3 is TGTGCCAGTCGGACTAGCGAGTACACAGATACGCAGTATTTT.

The chain has TRBV28 and TRBJ2-7, with 8 bases fitting TRBD2. Looked up from germline, CDR1 is MDHEN and CDR2 is SYDVKM. The trim removed 6 bases at V and 4 bases at J, leaving 14 bases unmatched. The CDR3 is made up of 16 amino acids. The CDR3 sequence is CASSRHHNGGEYEQYF. The CDR3 DNA reads TGTGCCAGCAGCCGTCATCACAACGGGGGGGAGTACGAGCAGTACTTC.

The chain recombines TRBV6-1 with TRBJ2-5; D is unclear. CDR3 length: 13 residues. The germline gives CDR1 MNHNS, CDR2 SASEGT. Trimming stripped 0 bases from V and 9 bases from J, with 11 bases between. The CDR3 protein is CASSEAAPRAQYF. CDR3 in DNA: TGTGCCAGCAGTGAAGCAGCCCCCAGAGCCCAGTACTTC.

V usage is TRBV11-2 and J usage is TRBJ2-1; D uncertain. V gave up 1 base and J gave up 2 bases, with 6 bases separating them. The CDR3 runs to 14 residues. Germline assignment: CDR1 SGHAT and CDR2 FQNNGV. The DNA of the CDR3 is TGTGCCAGCAGCTTAGGGAGTACCTACAATGAGCAGTTCTTC. It translates to CASSLGSTYNEQFF.

The chain links TRBV29-1 to TRBJ2-3; weak D call: TRBD2 (5 bases). Trimming cost V 6 bases and J 3 bases, with 16 bases left between them. Germline lookup yields CDR1 SQVTM and CDR2 ANQGSEA. This CDR3 is 14 amino acids long. CDR3 nucleotides: TGCAGCGTCCCCGGGGATGGTGGTACAGATACGCAGTATTTT. Translated: CSVPGDGGTDTQYF.

This clone was seen only a few times. The chain links TRBV5-5 to TRBJ1-1; TRBD1 matches at 7 bases. Trimming removed 4 bases from V and 5 bases from J; junction bases left unmatched: 5. CDR1 and CDR2 (germline): SGHKS, YYEKEE (reference sequence). The CDR3 loop spans 13 amino acids. The CDR3 sequence: CASSLTGVTEAFF. Written as DNA, the CDR3 is TGTGCCAGCAGCCTTACAGGGGTTACTGAAGCTTTCTTT.

The V and J genes are TRBV4-1 and TRBJ1-2, with TRBD1 matching 8 bases. Per germline, CDR1 MGHRA and CDR2 YSYEKL. V was clipped by 6 bases and J by 8 bases; unmatched bases: 17. The CDR3 is 16 residues long. CDR3 in amino acids: CASRAGPGQGLGGYTF. The CDR3 DNA is TGCGCCAGCAGGGCGGGTCCAGGACAGGGTCTGGGGGGCTACACCTTC.

CDR3 amino acids: CASSLSVVFTEAFF. In DNA, the CDR3 is TGTGCCAGCAGTTTATCCGTGGTGTTCACTGAAGCTTTCTTT. The gene calls are TRBV27 and TRBJ1-1; D call uncertain. The CDR3 contains 14 residues. Trimming shortened V by 0 bases and J by 4 bases, and 9 bases separated the two germline ends. CDR1 is MNHEY, CDR2 SMNVEV, per germline (reference sequence).